Presented here are 23 T cell receptor beta chains from one specimen sequenced in a study of PD-1 blockade in classical Hodgkin lymphoma (dated by TCRdb to about 2020). Receptors were amplified or captured by the immunoSEQ multiplex PCR assay. Held by TCRdb, this immuneACCESS table contains in-frame sequences only and omits some clones. Under half of the omission traces to an unresolved V gene where checked; the cause of the rest is unknown. This sample lists about 39,000 clones; 70% to 80% were detected once. The ten largest clonotypes hold more than 8% of the sample. Read against the paper, the sample's time point label means: cycle 4 day 1 (C4D1), after five to seven weeks of nivolumab. Every trial patient had relapsed after autologous stem cell transplantation, and cohorts A, B and C differed in prior brentuximab vedotin exposure. The sequencing used peripheral blood mononuclear cells (PBMCs), collected before the fourth cycle of nivolumab. The source of these receptors is a human donor with classical Hodgkin lymphoma.

The chain combines TRBV30 with TRBJ2-7; 9 positions match TRBD1. CDR3 length: 15 residues. Germline lookup yields CDR1 GTSNPN and CDR2 SVGIG (reference sequence). Trimming cost V 4 bases and J 6 bases; bases outside gene matches: 13. CDR3 coding DNA: TGTGCCTGGACTGACACCGGGACAGGGAGGTCCGAGCAGTACTTC. Its translation is CAWTDTGTGRSEQYF.

This chain connects TRBV27 to TRBJ1-2; D is unclear. CDR1 and CDR2 from the germline V gene are MNHEY and SMNVEV (reference sequence). Deletions cut 5 bases from V and 7 bases from J, with 17 bases between. The CDR3 is made up of 14 amino acids. The CDR3 DNA is TGTGCCAGCAGTGGGGAGGGAATGAGAGGTGGCTACACCTTC. Protein sequence: CASSGEGMRGGYTF.

This clone has only a few counts. The chain joins TRBV30 to TRBJ1-2; D ambiguous. Trimming pared 1 base from V and 7 bases from J, leaving 10 bases between. The CDR3 consists of 12 residues. Looked up from germline, CDR1 is GTSNPN and CDR2 is SVGIG (reference sequence). The CDR3 protein is CAWSALSGGYTF. The DNA of the CDR3 is TGTGCCTGGAGTGCCCTTTCGGGTGGCTACACCTTC.

V gene TRBV4-1 combines with J gene TRBJ2-7; 10 nucleotides align to TRBD1. V lost 3 bases to trimming and J lost 7 bases; unmatched junction nucleotides: 9. The germline CDR1 and CDR2 sequences are MGHRA and YSYEKL. The CDR3 consists of 15 residues. The CDR3 nucleotides are TGCGCCAGCAGCCATGACAGGGGGCAGGCTAGAGAGCAGTACTTC. Translated: CASSHDRGQAREQYF.

Only a few counts were recorded for this clone. V gene TRBV7-2 combines with J gene TRBJ1-2, with D possibly TRBD1 on 6 matching bases. This CDR3 has 14 residues. The V gene's germline CDR1 is SGHTA and CDR2 FQGNSA. Deletions cut 3 bases from V and 6 bases from J, with 14 bases between. The CDR3 nucleotides read TGTGCCAGCAGCTTGCAGGGGATTGGTGATGGCTACACCTTC. It codes for CASSLQGIGDGYTF.

The CDR3 region has the DNA TGTGCCAGCGGGGACAGGAACACCGGGGAGCTGTTTTTT. It codes for CASGDRNTGELFF. The V call is TRBV19, the J call TRBJ2-2; 7 positions match TRBD1. The V gene's germline CDR1 is LNHDA and CDR2 SQIVND (reference sequence). The CDR3 runs to 13 residues. Unmatched junction bases numbered 2, after V lost 9 bases and J lost 1 base.

The chain combines TRBV9 with TRBJ2-4, with 13 bases matching TRBD2. After removal of 3 bases from V and 4 bases from J, the junction contained 4 bases not matched to a gene. Germline CDR1 reads SGDLS; CDR2 reads YYNGEE. The CDR3 spans 16 residues. In DNA, the CDR3 is TGTGCCAGCAGCGAACCGACTAGCGGGGGGAAAAACATTCAGTACTTC. It is translated as CASSEPTSGGKNIQYF.

The chain combines TRBV6-6 with TRBJ2-3, with D maybe TRBD2 (6 bases). V was pared by 3 bases and J by 6 bases, with 10 bases between. Germline lookup yields CDR1 MNHNY and CDR2 SVGAGI (reference sequence). CDR3 size: 13 residues. The CDR3 protein is CASSYSGVDTQYF. The CDR3 DNA follows: TGTGCCAGCAGTTATTCGGGGGTCGATACGCAGTATTTT.

The V call is TRBV9, the J call TRBJ2-5; 8 nucleotides line up with TRBD2. V lost 4 bases, J lost 4 bases, and 9 bases stayed unmatched. The CDR3 sequence is 15 residues long. Germline CDR1 and CDR2: SGDLS and YYNGEE. CDR3: CASSTGTRFPETQYF. The CDR3 region has the DNA TGTGCCAGCAGCACCGGGACTAGATTCCCAGAGACCCAGTACTTC.

This sequence joins TRBV29-1 and TRBJ2-7; D is perhaps TRBD1 (6 bases). The CDR3 totals 12 residues. The V end was cut by 6 bases, the J end by 5 bases, with 14 bases between. Germline CDR1 is SQVTM and CDR2 is ANQGSEA. CDR3 in DNA: TGCAGCGTCGTGGACAGTACGAACGAGCAGTACTTC. Translation: CSVVDSTNEQYF.

The chain uses TRBV11-3 and TRBJ2-2; D unclear. Germline assignment: CDR1 SGHNT and CDR2 YENEEA. Trimming removed 2 bases at V and 3 bases at J, with 7 bases between. The CDR3 has 14 amino acids. CDR3 protein: CASSLNSYTGELFF. The CDR3 DNA is TGTGCCAGCAGCTTAAACAGTTACACCGGGGAGCTGTTTTTT. The whole variable domain, remainder taken from reference TRBV11-3 and TRBJ2-2, is EAGVVQSPRYKIIEKKQPVAFWCNPISGHNTLYWYLQNLGQGPELLIRYENEEAVDDSQLPKDRFSAERLKGVDSTLKIQPAELGDSAVYLCASSLNSYTGELFFGEGSRLTVL.

This chain uses TRBV5-6 with TRBJ1-2; TRBD1 aligns across 8 bases. Germline CDR1 SGHDT, CDR2 YYEEEE. With 2 bases clipped from V and 4 bases from J, the junction kept 7 bases outside the gene matches. CDR3 length equals 15 residues. CDR3 amino acids: CASSLGQGGTYGYTF. The CDR3 DNA sequence: TGTGCCAGCAGCTTAGGACAGGGAGGGACCTATGGCTACACCTTC.

This rearrangement joins TRBV14 to TRBJ2-7; 9 nucleotides align to TRBD1. The CDR3 is made up of 14 amino acids. The J segment lost 3 bases and the V segment lost 4 bases, leaving 4 bases of the junction unmatched. The germline V gene encodes CDR1 SGHDN and CDR2 FVKESK. The CDR3 DNA reads TGTGCCAGCAGCCTTTCGACAGGGGGCTACGAGCAGTACTTC. This sequence encodes CASSLSTGGYEQYF.

V is TRBV6-4 and J is TRBJ2-3, with unresolved D. V lost 2 bases, J lost 3 bases, and 6 bases lay in between. Looked up from germline, CDR1 is MRHNA and CDR2 is SNTAGT. The CDR3 extends over 13 amino acids. The CDR3 region has the DNA TGTGCCAGCAGTGACAGGGTGACAGATACGCAGTATTTT. As protein: CASSDRVTDTQYF.

The CDR3 loop reads CASSLSGNSPLHF. CDR3 nucleotides: TGTGCCAGCAGTTTATCCGGGAATTCACCCCTCCACTTT. The V gene is TRBV28, the J gene TRBJ1-6; no clear D. Germline assignment: CDR1 MDHEN and CDR2 SYDVKM. This CDR3 spans 13 amino acids. The germline V and J ends were trimmed by 1 base and 7 bases, with 5 bases remaining between them.

The CDR3 region is CASSQPGQANEKLFF. The CDR3 DNA reads as TGCGCCAGCAGCCAACCGGGACAGGCGAATGAAAAACTGTTTTTT. The chain combines TRBV4-1 with TRBJ1-4; TRBD1 matches 8 bases. The J segment lost 5 bases and the V segment lost 2 bases, leaving 4 bases of the junction unmatched. The CDR3 extends over 15 amino acids. Per germline, CDR1 MGHRA and CDR2 YSYEKL.

This clone was seen only a few times. The chain uses TRBV19 and TRBJ1-5; 10 bases align to TRBD1. V was clipped by 2 bases and J by 1 base; unmatched bases: 2. This CDR3 has 16 amino acids. The germline V gene encodes CDR1 LNHDA and CDR2 SQIVND (reference sequence). The DNA of the CDR3 is TGTGCCAGTAGTATACCGGGACAGGGGAGCAATCAGCCCCAGCATTTT. This codes for CASSIPGQGSNQPQHF.

This clone showed up just a few times. The genes are TRBV4-2 and TRBJ2-3, with TRBD2 matching over 9 bases. The CDR3 sequence is 15 residues long. Trimming took 0 bases from V and 3 from J; bases not matched to a gene: 1. CDR1 and CDR2 from the germline V gene are LGHNA and YNFKEQ. In DNA, the CDR3 is TGTGCCAGCAGCCAAGAGCTAGCGGGGACAGATACGCAGTATTTT. Its translation: CASSQELAGTDTQYF.

This rearrangement joins TRBV16 to TRBJ2-7; D might be TRBD2 (6 bases). Deletions cut 0 bases from V and 3 bases from J, with 9 bases between. Germline assignment: CDR1 KGHSY and CDR2 FQNENV. This CDR3 is 14 amino acids long. CDR3 DNA: TGTGCCAGCAGCCAATCCCGGCGGGGCTACGAGCAGTACTTC. It codes for CASSQSRRGYEQYF.

On this clone: Additional DNA sequences in this sample encode the identical CDR3. This chain uses TRBV19 with TRBJ2-3; the match to TRBD1 covers 8 bases. CDR1 is LNHDA, CDR2 SQIVND, per germline (reference sequence). CDR3 length: 13 residues. The junction had 2 bases not matched to a gene; V was cut back by 9 bases and J by 0 bases. The CDR3 reads CASRDRSTDTQYF. In nucleotides, the CDR3 is TGTGCCAGCCGGGACAGGAGCACAGATACGCAGTATTTT.

This clone was found once. The V gene is TRBV7-2, the J gene TRBJ1-2; 7 positions match TRBD1. The CDR3 spans 13 residues. CDR1 is SGHTA, CDR2 FQGNSA, per germline. J was trimmed by 4 bases and V by 6 bases; bases with no gene match: 5. The CDR3 DNA reads as TGTGCCAGCAGACTACAGGGGAGCTATGGCTACACCTTC. Amino acid sequence: CASRLQGSYGYTF.

V is TRBV11-1 and J is TRBJ2-1; TRBD1 matches at 9 bases. V dropped 5 bases and J dropped 0; count of bases not matched to a gene: 8. The germline gives CDR1 SGHAT, CDR2 FQDESV (reference sequence). The CDR3 contains 17 residues. The CDR3 region has the DNA TGTGCCAGCAGCCCCCGGGACAGGGATGACTCCTACAATGAGCAGTTCTTC. Residues: CASSPRDRDDSYNEQFF. The full variable domain, its missing parts supplied by reference TRBV11-1 and TRBJ2-1, is EAEVAQSPRYKITEKSQAVAFWCDPISGHATLYWYRQILGQGPELLVQFQDESVVDDSQLPKDRFSAERLKGVDSTLKIQPAELGDSAMYLCASSPRDRDDSYNEQFFGPGTRLTVL.

CDR3 sequence (DNA): TGTGCCAGCAGGGCGGACAGGTTTGACTATGGCTACACCTTC. Amino acids: CASRADRFDYGYTF. The rearrangement uses TRBV2 and TRBJ1-2, with 7 bases aligning to TRBD1. Germline values: CDR1 SNHLY, CDR2 FYNNEI. After removal of 6 bases from V and 3 bases from J, the junction contained 7 bases not matched to a gene. This CDR3 is built from 14 residues.